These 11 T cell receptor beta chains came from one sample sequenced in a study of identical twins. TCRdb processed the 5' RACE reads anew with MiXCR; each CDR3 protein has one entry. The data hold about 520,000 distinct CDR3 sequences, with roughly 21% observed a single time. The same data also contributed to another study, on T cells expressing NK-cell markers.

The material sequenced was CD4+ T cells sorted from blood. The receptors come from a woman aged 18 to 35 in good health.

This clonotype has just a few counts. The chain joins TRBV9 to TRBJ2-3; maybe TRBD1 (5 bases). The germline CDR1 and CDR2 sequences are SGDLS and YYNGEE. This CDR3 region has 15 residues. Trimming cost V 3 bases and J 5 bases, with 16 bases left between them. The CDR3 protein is CASSEIGRVKDTQYF. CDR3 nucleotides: TGTGCCAGCAGCGAGATTGGCAGGGTAAAAGATACGCAGTATTTT.

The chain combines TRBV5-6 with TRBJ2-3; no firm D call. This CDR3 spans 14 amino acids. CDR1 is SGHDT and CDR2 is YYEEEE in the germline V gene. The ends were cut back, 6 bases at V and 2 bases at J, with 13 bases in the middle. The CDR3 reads CASTSAVHTDTQYF. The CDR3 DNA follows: TGTGCCAGCACTTCTGCGGTACACACAGATACGCAGTATTTT.

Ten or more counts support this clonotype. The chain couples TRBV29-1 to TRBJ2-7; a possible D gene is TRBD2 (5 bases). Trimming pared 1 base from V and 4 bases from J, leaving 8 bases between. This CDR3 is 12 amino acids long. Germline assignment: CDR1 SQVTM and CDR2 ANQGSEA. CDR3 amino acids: CSVEVGGYEQYF. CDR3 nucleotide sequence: TGCAGCGTTGAAGTCGGCGGGTACGAGCAGTACTTC.

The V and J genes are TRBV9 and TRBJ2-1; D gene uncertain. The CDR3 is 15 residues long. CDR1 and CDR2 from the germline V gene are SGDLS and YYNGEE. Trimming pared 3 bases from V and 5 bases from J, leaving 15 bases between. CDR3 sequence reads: CASSASGAPNNEQFF. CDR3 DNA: TGTGCCAGCAGCGCCAGTGGAGCTCCCAACAATGAGCAGTTCTTC. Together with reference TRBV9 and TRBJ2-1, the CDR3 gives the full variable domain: DSGVTQTPKHLITATGQRVTLRCSPRSGDLSVYWYQQSLDQGLQFLIQYYNGEERAKGNILERFSAQQFPDLHSELNLSSLELGDSALYFCASSASGAPNNEQFFGPGTRLTVL.

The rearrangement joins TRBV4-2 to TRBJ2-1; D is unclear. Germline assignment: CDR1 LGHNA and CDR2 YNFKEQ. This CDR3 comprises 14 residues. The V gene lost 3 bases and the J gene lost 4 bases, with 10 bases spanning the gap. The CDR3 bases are TGTGCCAGCAGCCATGGTCAGATATACAATGAGCAGTTCTTC. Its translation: CASSHGQIYNEQFF.

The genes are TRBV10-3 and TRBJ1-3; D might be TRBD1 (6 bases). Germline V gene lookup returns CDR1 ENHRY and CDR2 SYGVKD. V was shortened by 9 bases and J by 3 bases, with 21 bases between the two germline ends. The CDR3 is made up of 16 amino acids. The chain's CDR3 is CAIGTTPGSGGNTIYF. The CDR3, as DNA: TGTGCCATAGGGACAACGCCAGGGTCCGGTGGAAACACCATATATTTT.

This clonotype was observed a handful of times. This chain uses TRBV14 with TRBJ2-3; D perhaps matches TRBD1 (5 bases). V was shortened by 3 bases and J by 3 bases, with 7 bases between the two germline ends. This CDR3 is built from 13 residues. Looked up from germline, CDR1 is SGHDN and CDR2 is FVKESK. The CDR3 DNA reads TGTGCCAGCAGCCAGGGGCAAACAGATACGCAGTATTTT. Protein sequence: CASSQGQTDTQYF.

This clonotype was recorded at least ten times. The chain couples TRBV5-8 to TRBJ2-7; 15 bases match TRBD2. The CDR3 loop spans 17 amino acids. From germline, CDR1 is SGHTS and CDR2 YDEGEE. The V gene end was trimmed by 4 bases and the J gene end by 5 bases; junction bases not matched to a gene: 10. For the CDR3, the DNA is TGTGCCAGCAGCAGGTGGACTAGCGGGAGGGTGAGAGACGAGCAGTACTTC. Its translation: CASSRWTSGRVRDEQYF. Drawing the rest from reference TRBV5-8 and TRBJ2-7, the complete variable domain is EAGVTQSPTHLIKTRGQQATLRCSPISGHTSVYWYQQALGLGLQFLLWYDEGEERNRGNFPPRFSGRQFPNYSSELNVNALELEDSALYLCASSRWTSGRVRDEQYFGPGTRLTVT.

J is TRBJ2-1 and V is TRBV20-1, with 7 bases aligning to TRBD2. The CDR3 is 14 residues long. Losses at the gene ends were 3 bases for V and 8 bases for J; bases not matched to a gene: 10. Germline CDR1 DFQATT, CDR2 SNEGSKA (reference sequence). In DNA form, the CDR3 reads TGCAGTGCTAGTCCGGGGGGTAATGGTCATGAGCAGTTCTTC. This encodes CSASPGGNGHEQFF.

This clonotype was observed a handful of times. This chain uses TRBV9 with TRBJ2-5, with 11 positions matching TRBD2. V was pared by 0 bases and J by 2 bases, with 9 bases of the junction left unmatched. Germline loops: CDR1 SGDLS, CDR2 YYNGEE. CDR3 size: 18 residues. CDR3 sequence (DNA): TGTGCCAGCAGCGTAGATTTGGAGACTAGCGGGGAACAAGAGACCCAGTACTTC. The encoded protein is CASSVDLETSGEQETQYF.

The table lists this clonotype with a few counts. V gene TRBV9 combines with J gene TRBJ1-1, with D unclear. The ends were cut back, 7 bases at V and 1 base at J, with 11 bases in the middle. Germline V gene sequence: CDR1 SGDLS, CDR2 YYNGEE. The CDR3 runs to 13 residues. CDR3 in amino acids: CASGGPSNTEAFF. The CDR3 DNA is TGTGCCAGCGGCGGGCCATCGAACACTGAAGCTTTCTTT.